Each of the 25 T cell receptor beta chains below was sequenced from the same sample in a study of beta chain features in type 1 diabetes. Study-level results: Significant though moderate, a shortening of TCRB CDR3s appeared in all four CD4+ subsets of Type 1 diabetes patients.

Sequencing targeted expressed TCRB transcripts, as all isolated RNA had been reverse transcribed. Here immunoSEQ multiplex PCR was the method, and the copy in TCRdb shows in-frame clones only, minus some. This table holds a few hundred thousand clones, roughly 17% found once. For these receptors, no antigen is known. The sequenced sample was naive CD4+ T cells from blood. Receptors were obtained from a young man with type 1 diabetes.

This clone has just a few counts. J is TRBJ1-2 and V is TRBV28; D is unresolved. The germline V and J ends were trimmed by 6 bases and 0 bases, with 8 bases remaining between them. This CDR3 region has 13 residues. Germline V gene sequence: CDR1 MDHEN, CDR2 SYDVKM. CDR3 amino acids: CASSPHSNYGYTF. The CDR3 coding sequence is TGTGCCAGCAGCCCGCACTCTAACTATGGCTACACCTTC.

This clone showed up just a few times. The chain uses TRBV25-1 and TRBJ2-1; no clear D. With 3 bases removed from V and 7 bases from J, the gap between germline ends came to 10 bases. Looked up from germline, CDR1 is MGHDK and CDR2 is SYGVNS. The CDR3 sequence is 13 residues long. The CDR3 region has the DNA TGTGCCAGCAGTGAGCAGCTGGCGAATGAGCAGTTCTTC. Residues: CASSEQLANEQFF.

V is TRBV15 and J is TRBJ2-5; the match to TRBD1 covers 9 bases. V shed 8 bases and J 2 bases; nucleotides not matched to a gene: 9. CDR1 is LNHNV and CDR2 is YYDKDF in the germline V gene (reference sequence). The CDR3 sequence is 15 residues long. The CDR3 DNA reads as TGTGCCACCGCCCTTCCGGACAGGGGTCAAGAGACCCAGTACTTC. Translation: CATALPDRGQETQYF.

The V call is TRBV30, the J call TRBJ2-1, with 11 bases aligning to TRBD2. Germline CDR1 and CDR2: GTSNPN and SVGIG (reference sequence). This CDR3 is built from 12 residues. V lost 8 bases, J lost 6 bases, and 3 bases stayed unmatched. CDR3 nucleotide sequence: TGTGCCCGGCTAGCGGGAGGCAATGAGCAGTTCTTC. It specifies CARLAGGNEQFF.

This clone was counted a single time. V usage is TRBV15 and J usage is TRBJ2-1; 8 nucleotides align to TRBD2. Germline-derived CDR1 and CDR2 are LNHNV and YYDKDF (reference sequence). After removal of 0 bases from V and 8 bases from J, the junction contained 12 bases not matched to a gene. CDR3 length equals 17 residues. CDR3 residues: CATSRDHGAGATDEQFF. The CDR3 DNA follows: TGTGCCACCAGCAGAGATCATGGAGCGGGAGCGACAGATGAGCAGTTCTTC.

This clone was recorded a few times. J is TRBJ2-3 and V is TRBV27; 9 bases fit TRBD1. CDR3 length: 13 amino acids. V lost 10 bases, J lost 6 bases, and 8 bases stayed unmatched. Per germline, CDR1 MNHEY and CDR2 SMNVEV (reference sequence). The CDR3 DNA reads TGTGCCACCCGGGACAGGGTCTTGGATACGCAGTATTTT. Amino acids: CATRDRVLDTQYF.

The genes are TRBV7-9 and TRBJ1-4, with a possible D match to TRBD1 (5 bases). V shed 5 bases and J shed 5 bases, with 15 bases lying between them. CDR3 length: 15 residues. Germline-derived CDR1 and CDR2 are SEHNR and FQNEAQ (reference sequence). DNA for the CDR3: TGTGCCAGCAGCCCTCGCCGGGACGGGAATGAAAAACTGTTTTTT. Translation: CASSPRRDGNEKLFF.

The gene calls are TRBV7-2 and TRBJ2-1; TRBD2 is a possible D gene (5 bases). Per the germline V gene, CDR1 is SGHTA and CDR2 is FQGNSA. The length of the CDR3 is 14 residues. V was shortened by 0 bases and J by 10 bases, with 13 bases between the two germline ends. CDR3 in DNA: TGTGCCAGCAGCTTAGCGCTTGATAGCGTAGAGCAGTTCTTC. It codes for CASSLALDSVEQFF.

This clone has only a few counts. The chain joins TRBV7-9 to TRBJ1-3, with TRBD1 matching 8 bases. Germline assignment: CDR1 SEHNR and CDR2 FQNEAQ (reference sequence). V gave up 7 bases and J gave up 6 bases; unmatched junction bases: 11. CDR3 length: 15 amino acids. The CDR3 reads CASTYGQGPINTIYF. The CDR3 DNA reads TGTGCCAGCACTTACGGACAGGGCCCGATAAACACCATATATTTT. Drawing the rest from reference TRBV7-9 and TRBJ1-3, the complete variable domain is DTGVSQNPRHKITKRGQNVTFRCDPISEHNRLYWYRQTLGQGPEFLTYFQNEAQLEKSRLLSDRFSAERPKGSFSTLEIQRTEQGDSAMYLCASTYGQGPINTIYFGEGSWLTVV.

This clone has more than one count but fewer than ten. V gene TRBV14 combines with J gene TRBJ2-2; 8 nucleotides line up with TRBD2. The CDR3 is 16 residues long. CDR1 SGHDN and CDR2 FVKESK come from the germline V gene. Losses at the gene ends were 7 bases for V and 2 bases for J; bases not matched to a gene: 9. The CDR3 DNA reads TGTGCCAGCAAAAGCGGGAGATTAGCAAACACCGGGGAGCTGTTTTTT. Its translation is CASKSGRLANTGELFF.

The CDR3 nucleotides read TGTGCCTGGAGCCGCGGGAACTCCTACGAGCAGTACTTC. Its translation is CAWSRGNSYEQYF. This chain links TRBV30 with TRBJ2-7, with a possible D match to TRBD2 (6 bases). The V end was cut by 3 bases, the J end by 0 bases, with 9 bases between. Looked up from germline, CDR1 is GTSNPN and CDR2 is SVGIG (reference sequence). The CDR3 is 13 residues long.

The sample holds a few counts of this clone. V usage is TRBV28 and J usage is TRBJ1-5, with D perhaps TRBD1 (6 bases). Germline assignment: CDR1 MDHEN and CDR2 SYDVKM. CDR3 length: 15 residues. Trimming stripped 4 bases from V and 1 base from J, with 11 bases between. The CDR3 spells CASSSQGLSNQPQHF. The DNA for the CDR3 is TGTGCCAGCAGTTCCCAGGGGTTGAGCAATCAGCCCCAGCATTTT.

This clone was seen more than once but under ten times. The chain couples TRBV28 to TRBJ2-5; 10 bases line up with TRBD1. The CDR3 loop spans 15 amino acids. The ends lost 3 bases at V and 2 bases at J; junction bases unmatched: 3. Germline loops: CDR1 MDHEN, CDR2 SYDVKM. CDR3 nucleotide sequence: TGTGCCAGCAGTTTCGGGACAGGGGATCAAGAGACCCAGTACTTC. It translates to CASSFGTGDQETQYF.

V usage is TRBV23-1 and J usage is TRBJ2-1; 8 bases agree with TRBD1. TRBV23-1 is filed as an ORF, its function uncertain. V was clipped by 11 bases and J by 9 bases; unmatched bases: 21. The CDR3 is 16 residues long. The CDR3 sequence: CAYGPLGTGSRCEQFF. For the CDR3, the DNA is TGCGCCTATGGTCCCCTCGGGACAGGCTCCCGTTGTGAGCAGTTCTTC.

The chain couples TRBV9 to TRBJ2-5, with TRBD1 matching over 7 bases. Germline CDR1 SGDLS, CDR2 YYNGEE. Trimming removed 0 bases from V and 2 bases from J; junction bases left unmatched: 4. The CDR3 covers 15 residues. The CDR3 nucleotides read TGTGCCAGCAGCGTAGAAACAGGGGCACAAGAGACCCAGTACTTC. It is translated as CASSVETGAQETQYF.

The table lists this clone with a few counts. The J gene is TRBJ2-7, the V gene TRBV23-1; 10 nucleotides align to TRBD1. TRBV23-1 is annotated as an ORF whose role is uncertain. CDR3 length equals 16 residues. V lost 0 bases to trimming and J lost 6 bases; unmatched junction nucleotides: 8. CDR3 nucleotides: TGCGCCAGCAGTCAATCGATTGGAGACAGGGGGCTCGAGCAGTACTTC. Translating it yields CASSQSIGDRGLEQYF.

This clone has more than one count but fewer than ten. The chain links TRBV25-1 to TRBJ2-3; D is undetermined. Germline-derived CDR1 and CDR2 are MGHDK and SYGVNS. The length of the CDR3 is 12 residues. Trimming removed 8 bases at V and 2 bases at J, with 8 bases between. The CDR3 DNA is TGTGCCAGCGCTAAAAACACAGATACGCAGTATTTT. Translated, it gives CASAKNTDTQYF.

This clone has only a few counts. V and J are TRBV7-9 and TRBJ2-5; no definite D call. The germline V gene encodes CDR1 SEHNR and CDR2 FQNEAQ (reference sequence). Trimming pared 3 bases from V and 2 bases from J, leaving 7 bases between. CDR3 size: 13 residues. CDR3 protein: CASSFAVQETQYF. Written as DNA, the CDR3 is TGTGCCAGCAGCTTTGCCGTACAAGAGACCCAGTACTTC.

This sequence joins TRBV7-2 and TRBJ2-1; D remains unclear. The germline gives CDR1 SGHTA, CDR2 FQGNSA. The CDR3 runs 11 residues. V shed 4 bases and J shed 12 bases, with 10 bases lying between them. The CDR3: CASSSGYAQFF. CDR3 in DNA: TGTGCCAGCAGCTCCGGTTATGCGCAGTTCTTC. The entire variable domain, with the rest obtained from reference TRBV7-2 and TRBJ2-1, is as follows: GAGVSQSPSNKVTEKGKDVELRCDPISGHTALYWYRQSLGQGLEFLIYFQGNSAPDKSGLPSDRFSAERTGGSVSTLTIQRTQQEDSAVYLCASSSGYAQFFGPGTRLTVL.

The chain recombines TRBV5-6 with TRBJ1-5; D gene unclear. The CDR3 is 13 amino acids. V lost 0 bases and J lost 6, with 7 bases in between. Germline V gives CDR1 SGHDT, CDR2 YYEEEE. CDR3: CASSLGESQPQHF. The CDR3 DNA follows: TGTGCCAGCAGCTTGGGGGAGAGTCAGCCCCAGCATTTT. Based on the CDR3 plus reference TRBV5-6 and TRBJ1-5, the full variable domain is DAGVTQSPTHLIKTRGQQVTLRCSPKSGHDTVSWYQQALGQGPQFIFQYYEEEERQRGNFPDRFSGHQFPNYSSELNVNALLLGDSALYLCASSLGESQPQHFGDGTRLSIL.

This clone was recorded a few times. The rearrangement links TRBV29-1 to TRBJ1-1; D ambiguous. CDR1 is SQVTM and CDR2 is ANQGSEA in the germline V gene. The CDR3 runs to 14 residues. Trimming left V 4 bases short and J 0 bases short, with 12 bases between. The CDR3 spells CSVAKRLMNTEAFF. The CDR3 region has the DNA TGCAGCGTTGCCAAAAGGCTCATGAACACTGAAGCTTTCTTT.

J is TRBJ1-2 and V is TRBV7-9, with D possibly matching TRBD1 (5 bases). This CDR3 is built from 14 residues. Trimming shortened V by 4 bases and J by 6 bases, and 15 bases separated the two germline ends. The germline V gene has CDR1 SEHNR and CDR2 FQNEAQ (reference sequence). The CDR3 here is CASSWGSPSDGYTF. The CDR3 nucleotides read TGTGCCAGCAGCTGGGGCAGCCCCTCTGATGGCTACACCTTC. The full variable domain, with the rest looked up from reference TRBV7-9 and TRBJ1-2, is DTGVSQNPRHKITKRGQNVTFRCDPISEHNRLYWYRQTLGQGPEFLTYFQNEAQLEKSRLLSDRFSAERPKGSFSTLEIQRTEQGDSAMYLCASSWGSPSDGYTFGSGTRLTVV.

This clone was detected a few times. The chain joins TRBV7-9 to TRBJ1-1; D not resolved. V was trimmed by 4 bases and J by 1 base, leaving 13 bases between them. The CDR3 runs 15 residues. CDR1 and CDR2 (germline): SEHNR, FQNEAQ (reference sequence). The chain's CDR3 is CASSSYVEGNTEAFF. The DNA of the CDR3 is TGTGCCAGCAGCTCATATGTGGAGGGGAACACTGAAGCTTTCTTT.

This chain links TRBV19 with TRBJ1-2; perhaps TRBD1 as D (5 bases). Germline V gene sequence: CDR1 LNHDA, CDR2 SQIVND (reference sequence). Deletions cut 0 bases from V and 3 bases from J, with 11 bases between. The CDR3 has 15 amino acids. CDR3: CASSIDGGGDYGYTF. Written as DNA, the CDR3 is TGTGCCAGTAGTATAGATGGCGGGGGAGACTATGGCTACACCTTC. Drawing the rest from reference TRBV19 and TRBJ1-2, the complete variable domain is DGGITQSPKYLFRKEGQNVTLSCEQNLNHDAMYWYRQDPGQGLRLIYYSQIVNDFQKGDIAEGYSVSREKKESFPLTVTSAQKNPTAFYLCASSIDGGGDYGYTFGSGTRLTVV.

This clone appeared a few times. The chain is built from TRBV25-1 and TRBJ1-1; unclear D gene. The CDR3 covers 15 residues. Trimming shortened V by 3 bases and J by 2 bases, and 13 bases separated the two germline ends. Germline assignment: CDR1 MGHDK and CDR2 SYGVNS. The CDR3 reads CASSDPTVGNTEAFF. CDR3 DNA sequence: TGTGCCAGCAGTGATCCCACTGTAGGAAACACTGAAGCTTTCTTT.